The rows below give T cell receptor beta chains drawn from one sample of a study of blood T cell repertoires in COVID-19. Produced via immunoSEQ multiplex PCR; TCRdb's table is partial and in-frame only. In the table there are 150,000 to 180,000 clones, about 90% of which are singletons. Specimen: peripheral blood. These receptors all stem from a man between 45 and 60 years old with acute or convalescent COVID-19. Both conserved end residues are part of each CDR3. Each record gives: clone size, V gene, D gene, J gene, CDR3 protein, CDR3 DNA. The D gene is left open where the match is weak. Not every row has a clone size; where given, it reads once, few, many or a size class.

clone_size: -
v_call: TRBV6-5
d_call: TRBD1
j_call: TRBJ1-6
cdr3_aa: CASSYREGTGDSPLHF
cdr3_nt: TGTGCCAGCAGTTACAGGGAGGGGACAGGGGATTCACCCCTCCACTTT

clone_size: -
v_call: TRBV7-3
d_call: TRBD1
j_call: TRBJ2-2
cdr3_aa: CASSYRQGSTGELFF
cdr3_nt: TGTGCCAGCAGCTATCGACAGGGCAGCACCGGGGAGCTGTTTTTT

clone_size: -
v_call: TRBV5-1
d_call: -
j_call: TRBJ2-1
cdr3_aa: CASSLARNEQFF
cdr3_nt: TGCGCCAGCAGCTTAGCGAGGAATGAGCAGTTCTTC

clone_size: -
v_call: TRBV6-2/TRBV6-3
d_call: TRBD1
j_call: TRBJ1-6
cdr3_aa: CASSYSMGQGAVYSPLHF
cdr3_nt: TGTGCCAGCAGTTACTCGATGGGACAGGGGGCTGTTTATTCACCCCTCCACTTT

clone_size: few
v_call: TRBV6-6
d_call: TRBD2
j_call: TRBJ2-7
cdr3_aa: CASSPDSSGGNEQYF
cdr3_nt: TGTGCCAGCAGTCCCGATTCTAGCGGGGGGAACGAGCAGTACTTC

clone_size: -
v_call: TRBV11-2
d_call: -
j_call: TRBJ1-5
cdr3_aa: CASSLGDNSNQPQHF
cdr3_nt: TGTGCCAGCAGCTTAGGGGACAATAGCAATCAGCCCCAGCATTTT

clone_size: -
v_call: TRBV18
d_call: TRBD1
j_call: TRBJ2-4
cdr3_aa: CASSPPYGQGRGNIQYF
cdr3_nt: TGTGCCAGCTCACCACCATACGGACAGGGGCGAGGCAACATTCAGTACTTC

clone_size: -
v_call: TRBV28
d_call: TRBD1
j_call: TRBJ1-6
cdr3_aa: CASSLTGQGRSPLHF
cdr3_nt: TGTGCCAGCAGTTTAACGGGACAGGGTCGATCACCCCTCCACTTT

clone_size: -
v_call: TRBV7-8
d_call: -
j_call: TRBJ1-1
cdr3_aa: CASSLDHGGNTEAFF
cdr3_nt: TGTGCCAGCAGCTTAGATCACGGAGGGAACACTGAAGCTTTCTTT

clone_size: -
v_call: TRBV24-1
d_call: -
j_call: TRBJ2-5
cdr3_aa: CATSDKTLQETQYF
cdr3_nt: TGTGCCACCAGTGATAAGACACTCCAAGAGACCCAGTACTTC

clone_size: -
v_call: TRBV28
d_call: -
j_call: TRBJ2-3
cdr3_aa: CASSFLRRSTDTQYF
cdr3_nt: TGTGCCAGCAGTTTCCTAAGGCGGAGCACAGATACGCAGTATTTT

clone_size: -
v_call: TRBV30
d_call: -
j_call: TRBJ1-5
cdr3_aa: CAWAGGGNQPQHF
cdr3_nt: TGTGCCTGGGCAGGAGGAGGGAATCAGCCCCAGCATTTT

clone_size: -
v_call: TRBV2
d_call: TRBD2
j_call: TRBJ2-5
cdr3_aa: CASSEQGGETQYF
cdr3_nt: TGTGCCAGCAGTGAACAGGGAGGGGAGACCCAGTACTTC

clone_size: -
v_call: TRBV19
d_call: -
j_call: TRBJ1-1
cdr3_aa: CASKAGGTAFF
cdr3_nt: TGTGCCAGTAAAGCCGGGGGGACGGCTTTCTTT

clone_size: -
v_call: TRBV7-3
d_call: -
j_call: TRBJ1-6
cdr3_aa: CASSITGNSPLHF
cdr3_nt: TGTGCCAGCAGCATCACAGGAAATTCACCCCTCCACTTT

clone_size: -
v_call: TRBV6-5
d_call: -
j_call: TRBJ1-1
cdr3_aa: CASSYGAPGDGTEAFF
cdr3_nt: TGTGCCAGCAGTTACGGGGCGCCGGGGGACGGGACTGAAGCTTTCTTT

clone_size: -
v_call: TRBV27
d_call: -
j_call: TRBJ1-4
cdr3_aa: CASSLRRGEKLFF
cdr3_nt: TGTGCCAGCAGTTTACGGCGAGGGGAAAAACTGTTTTTT

clone_size: -
v_call: TRBV28
d_call: TRBD2
j_call: TRBJ2-1
cdr3_aa: CASSDSSGTYNEQFF
cdr3_nt: TGTGCCAGCAGTGATTCGAGCGGGACCTACAATGAGCAGTTCTTC

clone_size: once
v_call: TRBV19
d_call: -
j_call: TRBJ2-3
cdr3_aa: CASSRRQKSTDTQYF
cdr3_nt: TGTGCCAGTAGTAGGCGACAGAAAAGCACAGATACGCAGTATTTT

clone_size: -
v_call: TRBV5-1
d_call: TRBD1
j_call: TRBJ2-7
cdr3_aa: CASSLGDRRSSYEQYF
cdr3_nt: TGCGCCAGCAGCTTGGGGGACAGGCGATCCTCCTACGAGCAGTACTTC

clone_size: -
v_call: TRBV30
d_call: -
j_call: TRBJ1-1
cdr3_aa: CAWRGGFNTEAFF
cdr3_nt: TGTGCCTGGAGGGGAGGTTTTAACACTGAAGCTTTCTTT

clone_size: -
v_call: TRBV29-1
d_call: -
j_call: TRBJ2-1
cdr3_aa: CSVKDINEQFF
cdr3_nt: TGCAGCGTTAAAGATATCAATGAGCAGTTCTTC

clone_size: -
v_call: TRBV10-2
d_call: -
j_call: TRBJ1-1
cdr3_aa: CASRETGPTEAFF
cdr3_nt: TGCGCCAGCAGGGAAACAGGGCCCACTGAAGCTTTCTTT

clone_size: -
v_call: TRBV19
d_call: -
j_call: TRBJ1-5
cdr3_aa: CASPTCGQPIVRAYIHQPQHF
cdr3_nt: TGTGCCAGTCCAACTTGTGGGCAGCCCATCGTCAGGGCCTATATTCATCAGCCCCAGCATTTT

clone_size: -
v_call: TRBV7-6
d_call: TRBD2
j_call: TRBJ2-1
cdr3_aa: CASSTLGGKNYNEQFF
cdr3_nt: TGTGCCAGCAGCACCTTGGGGGGGAAAAACTACAATGAGCAGTTCTTC

clone_size: once
v_call: TRBV7-8
d_call: TRBD1
j_call: TRBJ2-7
cdr3_aa: CASSLGDRGGEQYF
cdr3_nt: TGTGCCAGCAGCTTAGGTGACAGGGGCGGCGAGCAGTACTTC

clone_size: -
v_call: TRBV10-3
d_call: -
j_call: TRBJ1-1
cdr3_aa: CAISPYKQGQVNTEAFF
cdr3_nt: TGTGCCATCAGTCCGTATAAACAGGGACAAGTAAACACTGAAGCTTTCTTT

clone_size: -
v_call: TRBV19
d_call: -
j_call: TRBJ1-5
cdr3_aa: CASSSGGARSNQPQHF
cdr3_nt: TGTGCCAGTAGTTCTGGGGGGGCGAGAAGCAATCAGCCCCAGCATTTT

clone_size: once
v_call: TRBV3-1/TRBV3-2
d_call: -
j_call: TRBJ1-2
cdr3_aa: CASSQDSAGYGYTF
cdr3_nt: TGTGCCAGCAGCCAAGATTCGGCGGGCTATGGCTACACCTTC

clone_size: once
v_call: TRBV6-5
d_call: TRBD1
j_call: TRBJ1-1
cdr3_aa: CASRGQTLNTEAFF
cdr3_nt: TGTGCCAGCAGGGGACAGACGTTGAACACTGAAGCTTTCTTT

clone_size: -
v_call: TRBV27
d_call: -
j_call: TRBJ2-7
cdr3_aa: CASSLLGGEQYF
cdr3_nt: TGTGCCAGCAGTTTATTGGGCGGGGAGCAGTACTTC

clone_size: -
v_call: TRBV7-9
d_call: -
j_call: TRBJ1-4
cdr3_aa: CASSLGPGNEKLFF
cdr3_nt: TGTGCCAGCAGCTTAGGCCCGGGAAATGAAAAACTGTTTTTT

clone_size: -
v_call: TRBV6-2/TRBV6-3
d_call: -
j_call: TRBJ1-5
cdr3_aa: CASSSDSHQPQHF
cdr3_nt: TGTGCCAGCAGCTCGGACAGTCATCAGCCCCAGCATTTT

clone_size: -
v_call: TRBV12-3/TRBV12-4
d_call: -
j_call: TRBJ1-1
cdr3_aa: CASLREMNTEAFF
cdr3_nt: TGTGCCAGTCTCAGGGAAATGAACACTGAAGCTTTCTTT

clone_size: -
v_call: TRBV6-6
d_call: -
j_call: TRBJ2-6
cdr3_aa: CASSYTRAGANVLTF
cdr3_nt: TGTGCCAGCAGTTACACCAGGGCTGGGGCCAACGTCCTGACTTTC

clone_size: -
v_call: TRBV5-1
d_call: TRBD2
j_call: TRBJ2-3
cdr3_aa: CASSMGLAGETDTQYF
cdr3_nt: TGCGCCAGCAGCATGGGACTAGCGGGGGAGACAGATACGCAGTATTTT

clone_size: once
v_call: TRBV6-4
d_call: TRBD1
j_call: TRBJ2-7
cdr3_aa: CASSTKTGEYF
cdr3_nt: TGTGCCAGCAGTACCAAGACAGGGGAGTACTTC

clone_size: few
v_call: TRBV7-8
d_call: TRBD2
j_call: TRBJ2-1
cdr3_aa: CASSLWGGRNNEQFF
cdr3_nt: TGTGCCAGCAGCTTGTGGGGGGGGAGAAACAATGAGCAGTTCTTC

clone_size: -
v_call: TRBV27
d_call: TRBD1
j_call: TRBJ1-2
cdr3_aa: CASSHLAKGADDSHYGYTF
cdr3_nt: TGTGCCAGCAGTCACCTAGCCAAGGGGGCGGACGATTCTCACTATGGCTACACCTTC

clone_size: -
v_call: TRBV19
d_call: TRBD1
j_call: TRBJ2-5
cdr3_aa: CASSTGTGGLAQYF
cdr3_nt: TGTGCCAGTAGTACCGGGACAGGGGGACTGGCCCAGTACTTC

clone_size: -
v_call: TRBV9
d_call: -
j_call: TRBJ1-4
cdr3_aa: CASSVKPNPGVGLFF
cdr3_nt: TGTGCCAGCAGCGTAAAACCGAACCCCGGGGTCGGACTGTTTTTT